This TCR beta chain was identified during a study of beta chain features in type 1 diabetes. Regarding the study as a whole: Junctions at VDJ sites from type 1 diabetes patients had fewer insertions and more deletions.

Reverse transcription of all isolated RNA meant that expressed TCRB transcripts were sequenced. The method was immunoSEQ multiplex PCR; TCRdb's version includes in-frame clones alone and lacks a portion of them. This table has 680,000 or so clones, 15% to 19% appearing once. V lost 1 base to trimming and J lost 3 bases, with 10 bases between them. The CDR3 is 15 residues long. Germline CDR1 reads SEHNR; CDR2 reads FQNEAQ (reference sequence). This clone was detected only a few times. Its target is not known. The clonotype comes from a man between 18 and 35 years old in good health. The sequencing input was naive CD4+ T cells from blood. This sequence joins TRBV7-9 and TRBJ2-1, with D possibly matching TRBD1 (6 bases). The CDR3 DNA reads TGTGCCAGCAGCTTAGTACAGGGAAACTACAATGAGCAGTTCTTC. Its translation: CASSLVQGNYNEQFF.